The rows below give T cell receptor beta chains drawn from one sample of a study of blood T cell repertoires in COVID-19. Assay: immunoSEQ multiplex PCR; the TCRdb copy retains only in-frame clones and omits some. The sample consists of 160,000 or so clones, roughly 93% of them appearing once. Material: peripheral blood. All receptors come from a young man with acute or convalescent COVID-19. CDR3s include the opening cysteine and the closing phenylalanine or tryptophan. The D gene is left open where the match is weak. Clone size appears in some rows only: once, few, many, or a class for an expanded clone.

v_call: TRBV20-1
j_call: TRBJ1-2
d_call: NA
clone_size: once
cdr3_nt: TGCAGTGCTAGTTCAGGGGCTACTAACTATGGCTACACCTTC
cdr3_aa: CSASSGATNYGYTF

v_call: TRBV19
j_call: TRBJ2-3
d_call: TRBD2
clone_size: NA
cdr3_nt: TGTGCCAGTAGCCTAGCGGTAAGCACAGATACGCAGTATTTT
cdr3_aa: CASSLAVSTDTQYF

v_call: TRBV19
j_call: TRBJ1-5
d_call: TRBD1
clone_size: NA
cdr3_nt: TGTGCCAGTAGCGACAGGGGAACGTATAGCAATCAGCCCCAGCATTTT
cdr3_aa: CASSDRGTYSNQPQHF

v_call: TRBV19
j_call: TRBJ2-6
d_call: TRBD1
clone_size: NA
cdr3_nt: TGTGCCAGTAGACCCTTGGGGTCGGGGGACAGGGCATTCTCTGGGGCCAACGTCCTGACTTTC
cdr3_aa: CASRPLGSGDRAFSGANVLTF

v_call: TRBV7-8
j_call: TRBJ2-1
d_call: NA
clone_size: NA
cdr3_nt: TGTGCCAGCAGCTTAGCGCGGGGATCCGGCTACAATGAGCAGTTCTTC
cdr3_aa: CASSLARGSGYNEQFF

v_call: TRBV21-1
j_call: TRBJ1-2
d_call: NA
clone_size: NA
cdr3_nt: TGTGCCAGCAGCCCCCTGATAAAGGGGGGGGACCGACGGGGCTACACCTTC
cdr3_aa: CASSPLIKGGDRRGYTF

v_call: TRBV18
j_call: TRBJ2-2
d_call: NA
clone_size: NA
cdr3_nt: TGTGCCAGCTCACGCCAGGGGAACACCGGGGAGCTGTTTTTT
cdr3_aa: CASSRQGNTGELFF

v_call: TRBV29-1
j_call: TRBJ1-1
d_call: NA
clone_size: NA
cdr3_nt: TGCAGCGTTGAAGTCCTGGGGAGCACTGAAGCTTTCTTT
cdr3_aa: CSVEVLGSTEAFF

v_call: TRBV6-6
j_call: TRBJ2-3
d_call: TRBD2
clone_size: NA
cdr3_nt: TGTGCCAGCAGCTCAAGCCGTTCCCCCGGACTAGCGGACACAGATACGCAGTATTTT
cdr3_aa: CASSSSRSPGLADTDTQYF

v_call: TRBV6-6
j_call: TRBJ2-7
d_call: TRBD2
clone_size: NA
cdr3_nt: TGTGCCAGCAGTTACTCAGTGGGAGGGAGCTCCTACGAGCAGTACTTC
cdr3_aa: CASSYSVGGSSYEQYF

v_call: TRBV2
j_call: TRBJ1-3
d_call: NA
clone_size: NA
cdr3_nt: TGTGCCAGCAGGCAGGGAATAGGGAACACCATATATTTT
cdr3_aa: CASRQGIGNTIYF

v_call: TRBV2
j_call: TRBJ2-5
d_call: NA
clone_size: NA
cdr3_nt: TGTGCCAGTGATCTAATCCGGGTCCCACAAGAGACCCAGTACTTC
cdr3_aa: CASDLIRVPQETQYF

v_call: TRBV6-4
j_call: TRBJ1-5
d_call: NA
clone_size: NA
cdr3_nt: TGTGCCAGACAACCCAGGGATACTAGCAATCAGCCCCAGCATTTT
cdr3_aa: CARQPRDTSNQPQHF